These 3 T cell receptor beta chains originate from one sample sequenced in a study of shared clonotypes between healthy human individuals (dated by TCRdb to 2020 to 2022). The library was produced with the immunoSEQ multiplex PCR assay. TCRdb took this table from immuneACCESS and kept in-frame rearrangements with V and J called. Such tables lack part of the clones; where checked against another copy, unresolved V genes explain under half of the gap, and the rest is unexplained. The sample table contains hundreds of thousands of clones; only one count was recorded for about three quarters of them. Around 1.7% of the sample comes from the top ten. Sequenced: memory CD4+ T cells sorted from blood. This specimen's cell subset or site label, per the study, means: CD45RA-negative fraction. The receptors here all came from a woman under 40 in good health.

The chain links TRBV13 to TRBJ2-3; 11 bases match TRBD2. The CDR3 has 17 amino acids. CDR1 and CDR2 (germline): PRHDT, FYEKMQ (reference sequence). Trimming removed 2 bases from V and 1 base from J; junction bases left unmatched: 5. Here the CDR3 reads CASSLTSGSYGTDTQYF. The CDR3 DNA reads TGTGCCAGCAGCTTAACTAGCGGGAGTTATGGCACAGATACGCAGTATTTT. The whole variable domain, remainder taken from reference TRBV13 and TRBJ2-3, is AAGVIQSPRHLIKEKRETATLKCYPIPRHDTVYWYQQGPGQDPQFLISFYEKMQSDKGSIPDRFSAQQFSDYHSELNMSSLELGDSALYFCASSLTSGSYGTDTQYFGPGTRLTVL.

The V call is TRBV4-2, the J call TRBJ2-6, with 11 bases fitting TRBD1. Germline CDR1 LGHNA, CDR2 YNFKEQ. The J segment lost 2 bases and the V segment lost 4 bases, leaving 19 bases of the junction unmatched. This CDR3 comprises 22 residues. The CDR3 is CASSPNLGQGALITPGANVLTF. Here the CDR3 DNA reads TGTGCCAGCAGCCCAAACCTCGGACAGGGGGCACTAATAACTCCTGGGGCCAACGTCCTGACTTTC.

The chain combines TRBV27 with TRBJ2-1; D is perhaps TRBD1 or TRBD2 (5 bases each). V was cut by 3 bases and J by 4 bases, with 13 bases left in between. The CDR3 spans 15 residues. From germline, CDR1 is MNHEY and CDR2 SMNVEV (reference sequence). Here the CDR3 reads CASSFWQGRYNEQFF. The CDR3 DNA is TGTGCCAGCAGTTTCTGGCAGGGACGATACAATGAGCAGTTCTTC.